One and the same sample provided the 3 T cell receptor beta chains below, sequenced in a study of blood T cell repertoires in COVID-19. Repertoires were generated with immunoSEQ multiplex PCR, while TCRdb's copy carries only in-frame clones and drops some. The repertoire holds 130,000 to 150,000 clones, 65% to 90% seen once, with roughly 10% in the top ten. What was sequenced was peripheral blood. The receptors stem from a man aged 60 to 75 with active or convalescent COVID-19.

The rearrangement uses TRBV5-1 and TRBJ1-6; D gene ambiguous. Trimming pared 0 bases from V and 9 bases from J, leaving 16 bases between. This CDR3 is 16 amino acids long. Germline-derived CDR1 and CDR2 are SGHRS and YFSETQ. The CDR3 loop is CASSLEAGGVGSPLHF. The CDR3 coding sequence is TGCGCCAGCAGCTTGGAGGCAGGAGGAGTCGGTTCACCCCTCCACTTT.

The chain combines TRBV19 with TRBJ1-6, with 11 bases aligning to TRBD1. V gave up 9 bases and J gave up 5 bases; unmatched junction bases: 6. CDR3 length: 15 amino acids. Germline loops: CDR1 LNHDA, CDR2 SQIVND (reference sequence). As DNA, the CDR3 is TGTGCCAGCCAGGGACAGGGGGAGAATAATTCACCCCTCCACTTT. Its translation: CASQGQGENNSPLHF. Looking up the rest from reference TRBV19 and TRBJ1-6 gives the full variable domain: DGGITQSPKYLFRKEGQNVTLSCEQNLNHDAMYWYRQDPGQGLRLIYYSQIVNDFQKGDIAEGYSVSREKKESFPLTVTSAQKNPTAFYLCASQGQGENNSPLHFGNGTRLTVT.

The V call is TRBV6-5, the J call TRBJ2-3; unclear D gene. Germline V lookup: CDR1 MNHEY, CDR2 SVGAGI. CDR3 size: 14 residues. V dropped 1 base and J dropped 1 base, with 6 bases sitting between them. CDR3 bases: TGTGCCAGCAGTTACTTTGGGCGCACAGATACGCAGTATTTT. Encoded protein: CASSYFGRTDTQYF.